The present TCR beta chain was sequenced within a study of tumor-infiltrating lymphocytes in oesophageal squamous cell carcinoma (dated by TCRdb to 2016 to 2017). CDR1 and CDR2 were assigned from the germline V gene as SGHAT and FQNNGV. From V the trimming removes 5 bases and from J it removes 0 bases, while the gene matches leave 6 bases of the junction unaccounted for. There are 16 amino acids in the CDR3, from cysteine to phenylalanine inclusive. Only CDR3 DNA remains: 48 bases, in frame from the first base. This clonotype was counted a single time. Its antigen is not yet known. Base qualities are not at hand, and no much larger clone is one base apart. A single read counts as weak evidence. The library was made by PCR. Sequenced using an Illumina HiSeq 2000. TCRdb ran its own pipeline on the public reads, namely fastp trimming at Q25 and MiXCR clone calling, and kept in-frame beta chains. Each CDR3 protein appears once, grouped with its most common genes and DNA. The sample table holds 9,500 to 12,000 distinct CDR3 sequences, of which roughly 53% were seen once. The ten biggest clones cover about 24% of the sample.

Material: esophageal tumor tissue. The TCR comes from a male donor with esophageal squamous cell carcinoma. The rearranged chain carries TRBV11-2 and TRBJ2-1, and 8 junction bases match TRBD1. The CDR3 corresponds to CASSRRGQVSYNEQFF. The DNA sequence is given as TGTGCCAGCAGCCGCAGGGGACAGGTCTCCTACAATGAGCAGTTCTTC.